The subject of this entry is one T cell receptor beta chain. The data belong to a study of shared clonotypes between healthy human individuals. The germline V gene has CDR1 MNHEY and CDR2 SMNVEV (reference sequence). The CDR3 spans 16 residues. Between the trimmed V and J ends, which lost 3 bases and 3 bases, there was a span of 15 bases. TCRdb's table, derived via immunoSEQ multiplex PCR, lists solely in-frame clones and lacks some. The sample includes some 1.5 million clones, around 97% of them seen just once. This TCR was sampled from a man between 25 and 39 years old in good health. The sequenced sample was naive CD4+ T cells sorted from blood. Subset noted: CD45RA+ positively selected. The genes are TRBV27 and TRBJ2-1; D tentatively fits TRBD1 or TRBD2 (5 bases each). Here the CDR3 reads CASSFPSPQGYNEQFF. The CDR3 DNA follows: TGTGCCAGCAGTTTCCCTAGCCCGCAGGGCTACAATGAGCAGTTCTTC.